These T cell receptor beta chains were read from a single sample in a study of T cell responses to AZD1222 COVID-19 vaccine. Libraries were prepared by immunoSEQ multiplex PCR; TCRdb keeps only in-frame clonotypes and omits some of them. The table includes about 150,000 clones, around 88% detected once. Material: peripheral blood, obtained on day 0 of AZD1222 vaccination. These receptors were collected from an adult in good health. The CDR3 runs from the conserved cysteine through the conserved F or W. D genes are given only for firm matches.

d_gene | j_gene | v_gene | CDR3nt | CDR3aa
TRBD1 | TRBJ1-1 | TRBV7-9 | TGTGCCAGCAGCCGAGGGACAGCGAACACTGAAGCTTTCTTT | CASSRGTANTEAFF
. | TRBJ1-1 | TRBV5-5 | TGTGCCAGCAGCTTGTGGGGTGAGAACACTGAAGCTTTCTTT | CASSLWGENTEAFF
. | TRBJ1-2 | TRBV14 | TGTGCCAGCAGCCAAGAAGTGGGCCACTATGGCTACACCTTC | CASSQEVGHYGYTF
. | TRBJ2-2 | TRBV12-3/TRBV12-4 | TGTGCCAGCAGTTCGAACGGGGCCAGGGAGCTGTTTTTT | CASSSNGARELFF
. | TRBJ1-2 | TRBV14 | TGTGCCAGCAGCCAAGACATAACAGGGAACTATGGCTACACCTTC | CASSQDITGNYGYTF
. | TRBJ1-1 | TRBV6-5 | TGTGCCAGCAGTTCTTCCCCCCGGATAAACACTGAAGCTTTCTTT | CASSSSPRINTEAFF
. | TRBJ1-4 | TRBV19 | TGTGCCAGTAGTATAGACCTAGCAACTAATGAAAAACTGTTTTTT | CASSIDLATNEKLFF
TRBD2 | TRBJ2-7 | TRBV5-1 | TGCGCCAGCAGCTTAACTAGCGGGGGGAACTACGAGCAGTACTTC | CASSLTSGGNYEQYF
. | TRBJ1-6 | TRBV7-2 | TGTGCCAGCAGCGAACAACGGAATAATTCACCCCTCCACTTT | CASSEQRNNSPLHF
TRBD1 | TRBJ1-1 | TRBV10-1 | TGCGCCAGCAGTCGAGGGGCGACAGGGGGGTCCTCCACTGAAGCTTTCTTT | CASSRGATGGSSTEAFF
TRBD2 | TRBJ2-3 | TRBV28 | TGTGCCAGCAGTTCCCAGAGAGCGGGGGGGCACTATTTT | CASSSQRAGGHYF
. | TRBJ1-2 | TRBV19 | TGTGCCAGTCAACTAGCTCAGGGGTTGTGGGGCTACACCTTC | CASQLAQGLWGYTF
TRBD1 | TRBJ1-3 | TRBV6-5 | TGTGCCAGCAGTTCTTACAGGGGACTCTCGGGAAACACCATATATTTT | CASSSYRGLSGNTIYF
. | TRBJ1-3 | TRBV5-4 | TGTGCCAGCAGCCCGACAGCCTCTGGAAACACCATATATTTT | CASSPTASGNTIYF
TRBD1 | TRBJ1-2 | TRBV28 | TGTGCCAGCCAGACAGGGCGGTTCTATGGCTACACCTTC | CASQTGRFYGYTF
TRBD1 | TRBJ1-2 | TRBV5-1 | TGCGCCAGCAGCTTGATGGTTGGGACAGGGGATGGCTACACCTTC | CASSLMVGTGDGYTF